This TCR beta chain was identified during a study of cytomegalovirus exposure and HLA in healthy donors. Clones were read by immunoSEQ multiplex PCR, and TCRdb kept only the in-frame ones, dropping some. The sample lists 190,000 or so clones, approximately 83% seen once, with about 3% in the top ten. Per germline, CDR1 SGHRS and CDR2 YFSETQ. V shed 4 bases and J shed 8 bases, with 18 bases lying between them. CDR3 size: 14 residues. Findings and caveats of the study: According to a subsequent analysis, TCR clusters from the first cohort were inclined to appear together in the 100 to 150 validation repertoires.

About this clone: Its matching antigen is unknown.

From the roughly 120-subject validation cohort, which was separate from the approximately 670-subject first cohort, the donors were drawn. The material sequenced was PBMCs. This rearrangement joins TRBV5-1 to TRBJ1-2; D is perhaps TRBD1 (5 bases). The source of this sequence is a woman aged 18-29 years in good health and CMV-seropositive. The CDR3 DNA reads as TGCGCCAGCAGCCGGGAAGAGGGACTCGGCGGCTACACCTTC. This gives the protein CASSREEGLGGYTF.